A single sample gave rise to the 9 T cell receptor beta chains below, sequenced in a study of T-cell reconstitution after alpha-beta-depleted transplantation in children. Unique molecular identifiers featured in how the TCRbeta library was prepared. TCRdb independently ran MiXCR on the PCR reads; one entry per CDR3 protein. Found here are roughly 90,000 distinct CDR3 sequences, 12% of them singletons; the top ten hold approximately 15%. The sample was PBMCs from the stem cell graft donor, taken from the stem cell graft. The receptor source for this set is a human donor who donated a stem cell graft to a child with inherited bone marrow failure.

This clonotype was detected ten times or more. This sequence joins TRBV20-1 and TRBJ2-5; D uncertain. The CDR3 sequence is 11 residues long. Germline values: CDR1 DFQATT, CDR2 SNEGSKA (reference sequence). V was trimmed by 6 bases and J by 5 bases, leaving 10 bases between them. The CDR3 DNA is TGCAGTGCCCCCGTGGGGGAGACCCAGTACTTC. Translated: CSAPVGETQYF.

This clonotype was recorded many times. An end of the junction does not agree with germline; a read error may underlie this. V and J are TRBV7-2 and TRBJ2-5; perhaps D is TRBD1 or TRBD2 (6 bases each). The CDR3 contains 15 residues. Germline V gene lookup returns CDR1 SGHTA and CDR2 FQGNSA. The CDR3 DNA is TGTGCCAGCAGCTTAGCGCTTGGGGGGCAAGGGACCCAGTACTTC. Protein product: CASSLALGGQGTQYF.

This clonotype was detected many times. The chain links TRBV4-3 to TRBJ2-2, with D uncertain. Between the trimmed V and J ends, which lost 4 bases and 6 bases, there was a span of 9 bases. This CDR3 has 13 amino acids. Germline CDR1 LGHNA, CDR2 YSLEER. As DNA, the CDR3 is TGCGCCAGCAGCCCGGTTGTGCCCGGGGAGCTGTTTTTT. Its translation: CASSPVVPGELFF.

This clonotype was counted many times. The chain recombines TRBV7-2 with TRBJ2-1; D not resolved. V lost 0 bases to trimming and J lost 0 bases, with 18 bases between them. Germline V gene sequence: CDR1 SGHTA, CDR2 FQGNSA. CDR3 length: 19 residues. The CDR3 DNA follows: TGTGCCAGCAGCTTAGCGCTTTTCGCGCGCCAGAGCTCCTACAATGAGCAGTTCTTC. This gives the protein CASSLALFARQSSYNEQFF.

This clonotype was detected ten times or more. The rearrangement joins TRBV9 to TRBJ2-3, with TRBD2 identical over 9 bases. Germline assignment: CDR1 SGDLS and CDR2 YYNGEE. There are 14 residues in the CDR3. After removal of 3 bases from V and 9 bases from J, the junction contained 8 bases not matched to a gene. CDR3 loop: CASSGGSLAGTQYF. As DNA, the CDR3 is TGTGCCAGCAGCGGGGGGAGCCTAGCGGGGACGCAGTATTTT.

The J gene is TRBJ2-1, the V gene TRBV24-1, with D perhaps given as TRBD1 or TRBD2 (6 bases each). Germline assignment: CDR1 KGHDR and CDR2 SFDVKD. V was clipped by 6 bases and J by 0 bases, with 14 bases between them. There are 16 residues in the CDR3. The CDR3, as DNA: TGTGCCACCAGTCTAGGGGGGTCGGGCTCCTACAATGAGCAGTTCTTC. Amino acid sequence: CATSLGGSGSYNEQFF.

This clonotype was seen ten or more times. The genes are TRBV7-2 and TRBJ1-2; no reliable D call. This CDR3 has 15 amino acids. Germline V gene lookup returns CDR1 SGHTA and CDR2 FQGNSA. V lost 5 bases to trimming and J lost 4 bases, with 17 bases between them. The CDR3 spells CASSPPGYTTYGYTF. Written as DNA, the CDR3 is TGTGCCAGCAGCCCACCCGGGTATACAACCTATGGCTACACCTTC.

In its sample, this clonotype was seen many times. The rearrangement joins TRBV7-2 to TRBJ2-2; 11 bases are shared with TRBD1. This CDR3 has 16 residues. Trimming cost V 1 base and J 4 bases; bases outside gene matches: 2. From germline, CDR1 is SGHTA and CDR2 FQGNSA. CDR3 in amino acids: CASSLVGTGGTGELFF. For the CDR3, the DNA is TGTGCCAGCAGCTTAGTAGGGACAGGGGGCACCGGGGAGCTGTTTTTT. Filled out from reference TRBV7-2 and TRBJ2-2, the complete variable domain reads GAGVSQSPSNKVTEKGKDVELRCDPISGHTALYWYRQSLGQGLEFLIYFQGNSAPDKSGLPSDRFSAERTGGSVSTLTIQRTQQEDSAVYLCASSLVGTGGTGELFFGEGSRLTVL.

Many counts were recorded for this clonotype. The V call is TRBV28, the J call TRBJ2-5, with TRBD1 matching over 9 bases. The CDR3 sequence is 17 residues long. Germline V lookup: CDR1 MDHEN, CDR2 SYDVKM. The J segment lost 1 base and the V segment lost 5 bases, leaving 11 bases of the junction unmatched. DNA of the CDR3: TGTGCCAGCAGTCCCCTTCCCGGGACAGGGTTCCAAGAGACCCAGTACTTC. It encodes CASSPLPGTGFQETQYF.